Listed here are 4 T cell receptor beta chains from one sample, sequenced in a study of T cell changes during pregnancy in multiple sclerosis. The protocol was immunoSEQ multiplex PCR, while the TCRdb copy is restricted to in-frame clones and leaves out a portion. The repertoire holds around 44,000 clones, about 85% seen once, with roughly 1% in the top ten. Here the sequenced sample was CD4+ T cells from peripheral blood mononuclear cells, taken in the second trimester of pregnancy. Every receptor here comes from a female donor with multiple sclerosis, enrolled in a pregnancy study.

This clone has a count of ten or more. This chain joins TRBV11-2 and TRBJ2-3; tentatively, D is TRBD2 (6 bases). V was shortened by 3 bases and J by 4 bases, with 11 bases between the two germline ends. CDR3 size: 14 residues. CDR1 and CDR2 from the germline V gene are SGHAT and FQNNGV. The CDR3, as DNA: TGTGCCAGCAGCTTCCGGACTAAGGCAGATACGCAGTATTTT. It is translated as CASSFRTKADTQYF.

The rearrangement links TRBV27 to TRBJ2-1, with D possibly TRBD1 on 6 matching bases. The CDR3 loop spans 16 amino acids. Trimming removed 4 bases at V and 1 base at J, with 14 bases between. Per germline, CDR1 MNHEY and CDR2 SMNVEV (reference sequence). CDR3 protein: CASSSPGASSYNEQFF. The CDR3 DNA is TGTGCCAGCAGTTCGCCAGGGGCTTCTTCCTACAATGAGCAGTTCTTC.

This chain links TRBV29-1 with TRBJ1-3; D is possibly TRBD1 (5 bases). Trimming took off 7 bases at V and 4 bases at J, with 17 bases between the two ends. CDR3 length equals 14 residues. CDR1 SQVTM and CDR2 ANQGSEA come from the germline V gene. The CDR3 nucleotides are TGCAGCGGGGGCGACCGAGGCCCGGGAAACACCATATATTTT. This codes for CSGGDRGPGNTIYF.

The chain has TRBV9 and TRBJ2-1; tentative D call: TRBD2 (6 bases). Per germline, CDR1 SGDLS and CDR2 YYNGEE. Trimming removed 0 bases at V and 5 bases at J, with 18 bases between. The CDR3 sequence is 17 residues long. The CDR3 DNA sequence: TGTGCCAGCAGCGTAGGCGGGGCGAGCGGCAGAAACAATGAGCAGTTCTTC. Protein: CASSVGGASGRNNEQFF.